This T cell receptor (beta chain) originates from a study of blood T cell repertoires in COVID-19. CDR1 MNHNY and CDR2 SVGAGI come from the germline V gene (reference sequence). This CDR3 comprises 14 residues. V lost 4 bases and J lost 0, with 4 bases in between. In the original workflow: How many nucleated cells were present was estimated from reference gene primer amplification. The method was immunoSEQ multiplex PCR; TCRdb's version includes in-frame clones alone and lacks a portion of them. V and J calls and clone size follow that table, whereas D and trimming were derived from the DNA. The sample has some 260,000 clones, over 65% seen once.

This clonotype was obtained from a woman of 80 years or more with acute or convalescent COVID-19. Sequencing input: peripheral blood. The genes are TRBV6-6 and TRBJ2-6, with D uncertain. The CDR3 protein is CASSSSSGANVLTF. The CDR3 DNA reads TGTGCCAGCAGTTCCAGCTCTGGGGCCAACGTCCTGACTTTC.